Following are 2 T cell receptor beta chains from one sample sequenced in a study of OX40 agonist ivuxolimab in advanced cancers. Produced via immunoSEQ multiplex PCR; TCRdb's table is partial and in-frame only. The sample carries nearly 50,000 clones, around 90% recorded once. Sequenced material: CD4+ or CD8+ T cells sorted from blood, taken in a trial of the OX40 agonist ivuxolimab. These receptors were collected from an adult with an advanced solid tumor such as melanoma, head and neck, liver or kidney cancer.

The chain carries TRBV11-1 and TRBJ2-7; D uncertain. Germline V gene lookup returns CDR1 SGHAT and CDR2 FQDESV (reference sequence). V was cut by 0 bases and J by 4 bases, with 7 bases left in between. The CDR3 loop spans 13 amino acids. The CDR3 region is CASSLATPYEQYF. CDR3 nucleotide sequence: TGTGCCAGCAGCTTAGCGACCCCATACGAGCAGTACTTC.

Only a few counts were recorded for this clone. This chain uses TRBV5-1 with TRBJ1-2; D might be TRBD1 (5 bases). Germline CDR1 is SGHRS and CDR2 is YFSETQ. The germline V and J ends were trimmed by 4 bases and 4 bases, with 8 bases remaining between them. The CDR3 length is 12 residues. Written as DNA, the CDR3 is TGCGCCAGCAGCCCGGACACCTATGGCTACACCTTC. This gives the protein CASSPDTYGYTF.